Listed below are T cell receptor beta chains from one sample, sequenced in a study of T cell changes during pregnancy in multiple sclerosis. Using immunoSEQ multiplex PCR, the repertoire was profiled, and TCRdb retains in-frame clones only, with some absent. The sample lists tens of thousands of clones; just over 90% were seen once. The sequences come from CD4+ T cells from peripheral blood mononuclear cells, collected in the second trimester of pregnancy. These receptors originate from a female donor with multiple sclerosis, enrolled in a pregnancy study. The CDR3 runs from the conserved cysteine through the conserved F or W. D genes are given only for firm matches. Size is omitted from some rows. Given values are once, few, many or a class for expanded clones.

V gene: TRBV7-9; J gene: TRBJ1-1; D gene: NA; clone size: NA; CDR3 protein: CASSPMTPGLLTEAFF; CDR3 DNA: TGTGCCAGCAGCCCGATGACTCCGGGACTCCTCACTGAAGCTTTCTTT
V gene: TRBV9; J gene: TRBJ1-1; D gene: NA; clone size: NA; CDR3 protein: CASSVIVDSEAFF; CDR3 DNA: TGTGCCAGCAGCGTGATAGTAGACAGTGAAGCTTTCTTT
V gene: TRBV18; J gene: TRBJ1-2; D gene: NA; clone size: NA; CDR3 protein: CASSPQGNYGYTF; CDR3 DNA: TGTGCCAGCTCACCACAGGGGAACTATGGCTACACCTTC
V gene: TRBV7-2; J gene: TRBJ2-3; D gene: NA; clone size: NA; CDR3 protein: CASSPQGQTRTDTQYF; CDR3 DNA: TGTGCCAGCAGCCCCCAAGGACAGACCCGCACAGATACGCAGTATTTT
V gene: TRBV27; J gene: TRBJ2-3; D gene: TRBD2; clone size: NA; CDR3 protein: CASSLLAGGQYTQYF; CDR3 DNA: TGTGCCAGCAGTCTACTAGCGGGGGGGCAATATACGCAGTATTTT
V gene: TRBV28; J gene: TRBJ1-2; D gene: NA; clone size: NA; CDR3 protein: CASSLSGQGAYGYTF; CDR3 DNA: TGTGCCAGCAGTTTATCCGGCCAGGGTGCCTATGGCTACACCTTC
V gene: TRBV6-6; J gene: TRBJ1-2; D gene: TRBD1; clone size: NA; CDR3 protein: CASTYRGQPSYGYTF; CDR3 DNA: TGTGCCAGCACCTACCGGGGACAGCCTTCCTATGGCTACACCTTC
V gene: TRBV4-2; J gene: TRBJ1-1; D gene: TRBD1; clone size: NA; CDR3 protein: CASSQVEDREAFF; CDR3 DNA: TGTGCCAGCAGCCAAGTAGAGGACAGGGAAGCTTTCTTT
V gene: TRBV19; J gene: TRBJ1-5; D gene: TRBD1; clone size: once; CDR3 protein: CASSIERFAGQQNQPQHF; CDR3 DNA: TGTGCCAGTAGTATAGAGAGGTTCGCGGGACAGCAAAATCAGCCCCAGCATTTT
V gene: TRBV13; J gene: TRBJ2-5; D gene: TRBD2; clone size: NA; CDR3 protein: CASSPKPLAGLLKTQYF; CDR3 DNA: TGTGCCAGCAGCCCGAAACCACTAGCGGGGTTGTTGAAGACCCAGTACTTC
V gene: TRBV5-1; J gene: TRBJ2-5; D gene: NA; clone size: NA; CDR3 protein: CASSLSRVGSGQETQYF; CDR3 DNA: TGCGCCAGCAGCTTATCCAGGGTGGGAAGTGGGCAAGAGACCCAGTACTTC
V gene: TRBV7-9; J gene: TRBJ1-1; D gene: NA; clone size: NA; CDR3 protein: CASNSREGGNTEAFF; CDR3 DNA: TGTGCCAGCAACTCACGAGAGGGAGGGAACACTGAAGCTTTCTTT
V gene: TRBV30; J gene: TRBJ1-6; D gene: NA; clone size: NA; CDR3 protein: CAWSRDYNSPLHF; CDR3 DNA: TGTGCCTGGAGTCGGGATTATAATTCACCCCTCCACTTT
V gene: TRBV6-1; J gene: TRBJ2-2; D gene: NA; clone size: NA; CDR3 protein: CASSAGLGIPRELFF; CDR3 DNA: TGTGCCAGCAGTGCGGGTTTGGGTATTCCCCGGGAGCTGTTTTTT
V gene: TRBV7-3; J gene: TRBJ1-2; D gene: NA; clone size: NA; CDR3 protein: CASSLSSGGRPNYGYTF; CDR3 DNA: TGTGCCAGCAGCTTAAGCTCGGGGGGGCGGCCAAACTATGGCTACACCTTC
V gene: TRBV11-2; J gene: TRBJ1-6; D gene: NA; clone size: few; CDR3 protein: CASSLGTETLQTRNSPLHF; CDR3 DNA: TGTGCCAGCAGCTTAGGGACAGAGACACTCCAGACCCGAAATTCACCCCTCCACTTT
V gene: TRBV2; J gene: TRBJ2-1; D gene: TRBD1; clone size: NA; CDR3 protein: CASIQGAYEQFF; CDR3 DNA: TGTGCCAGCATACAGGGGGCATATGAGCAGTTCTTC